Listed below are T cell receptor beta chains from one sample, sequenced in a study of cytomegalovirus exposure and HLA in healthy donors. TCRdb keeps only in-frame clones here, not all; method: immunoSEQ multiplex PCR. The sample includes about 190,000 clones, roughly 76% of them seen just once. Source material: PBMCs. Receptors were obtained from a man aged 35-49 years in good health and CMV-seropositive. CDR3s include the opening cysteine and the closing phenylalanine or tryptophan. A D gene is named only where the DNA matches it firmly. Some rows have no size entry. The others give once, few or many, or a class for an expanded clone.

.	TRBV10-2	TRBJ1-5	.	TGCGCCAGCAGCGGAGGCAATCAGCCCCAGCATTTT	CASSGGNQPQHF
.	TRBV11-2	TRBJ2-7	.	TGTGCCAGCAGCTTTGCTCGGGGTCCCTACGAGCAGTACTTC	CASSFARGPYEQYF
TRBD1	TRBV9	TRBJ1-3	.	TGTGCCAGCAGCACACTGACAGGGCCCCTCGGAGTCACTGGAAACACCATATATTTT	CASSTLTGPLGVTGNTIYF
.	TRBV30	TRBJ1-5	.	TGTGCCTGGAGTGTAACGACAGCACGCCAGCATTTT	CAWSVTTARQHF
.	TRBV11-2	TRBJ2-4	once	TGTGCCAGCAGCTTAGGGCAGGGGGGCAAAAACATTCAGTACTTC	CASSLGQGGKNIQYF
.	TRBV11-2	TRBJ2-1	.	TGTGCCAGCAGAACAGGGAGCGTCTACAATGAGCAGTTCTTC	CASRTGSVYNEQFF
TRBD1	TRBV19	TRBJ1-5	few	TGTGCCAGTAGTCGGACAGGGGGCAACCAGCCCCAGCATTTT	CASSRTGGNQPQHF
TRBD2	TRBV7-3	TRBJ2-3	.	TGTGCCAGCAGCACCTTAGCGGGGGGCACAGATACGCAGTATTTT	CASSTLAGGTDTQYF
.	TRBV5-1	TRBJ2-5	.	TGCGCCAGCAGCTTGGATTCGTCCAGGGATGAGACCCAGTACTTC	CASSLDSSRDETQYF
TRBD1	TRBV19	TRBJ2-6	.	TGTGCCAGTAGTACCGAACAGGGGTACTCTGGGGCCAACGTCCTGACTTTC	CASSTEQGYSGANVLTF